The present TCR beta chain was sequenced within a study of monozygotic twins with inflammatory bowel disease. Using the 5' RACE reads, TCRdb records one entry per CDR3 protein without DNA. Its listing shows over 150,000 distinct CDR3 sequences. This CDR3 spans 15 amino acids. CDR1 is DFQATT, CDR2 SNEGSKA, per germline (reference sequence). Concerning this clonotype: Its cognate antigen is unknown.

Study-wide results and caveats: Especially with disease activity, IBD patients had fewer clonotypes in common with others than healthy twins did.

Sequences were obtained from blood. The V and J genes are TRBV20-1 and TRBJ2-7; the D call from TCRdb, TRBD1, cannot be confirmed without DNA. This sequence originates from a human donor with ulcerative colitis or Crohn's disease, or a healthy co-twin of an affected twin (not recorded which). This CDR3 is CSARDRRVGAYEQYF.